Listed below are T cell receptor beta chains from one sample, sequenced in a study of cytomegalovirus exposure and HLA in healthy donors. The repertoire was sequenced with immunoSEQ multiplex PCR; TCRdb's copy has only in-frame clones and lacks some. Among about 150,000 clones, approximately 84% were seen once, and the ten largest hold around 27%. Sequencing was performed on PBMCs. The source is a young man in good health and CMV-seropositive. Each CDR3 is given with its conserved first and last residue. The D gene is left open where the match is weak. A clone size is listed for some rows: how often the clone was seen (once, few, many), or a class if it is expanded.

J gene: TRBJ2-3; CDR3 length: 15; clone size: NA; V gene: TRBV2; D gene: NA; CDR3 protein: CASSDWPNRGDTQYF; CDR3 DNA: TGTGCCAGCAGTGACTGGCCCAACCGGGGAGATACGCAGTATTTT
J gene: TRBJ1-1; CDR3 length: 11; clone size: many; V gene: TRBV6-6; D gene: NA; CDR3 protein: CASREDTEAFF; CDR3 DNA: TGTGCCAGCAGGGAGGACACTGAAGCTTTCTTT
J gene: TRBJ2-7; CDR3 length: 14; clone size: once; V gene: TRBV5-1; D gene: TRBD1; CDR3 protein: CASSWDRGAYEQYF; CDR3 DNA: TGCGCCAGCAGCTGGGACAGGGGCGCCTACGAGCAGTACTTC
J gene: TRBJ1-2; CDR3 length: 14; clone size: NA; V gene: TRBV5-1; D gene: NA; CDR3 protein: CASSDVEGAYGYTF; CDR3 DNA: TGCGCCAGCAGCGACGTGGAGGGCGCCTATGGCTACACCTTC
J gene: TRBJ1-5; CDR3 length: 14; clone size: NA; V gene: TRBV5-6; D gene: NA; CDR3 protein: CASSLTGYNQPQHF; CDR3 DNA: TGTGCCAGCAGCTTGACAGGGTACAATCAGCCCCAGCATTTT
J gene: TRBJ1-2; CDR3 length: 13; clone size: few; V gene: TRBV2; D gene: NA; CDR3 protein: CASSEGRTIEDTF; CDR3 DNA: TGTGCCAGCAGTGAAGGAAGGACAATCGAAGACACCTTC
J gene: TRBJ1-1; CDR3 length: 11; clone size: many; V gene: TRBV6-5; D gene: NA; CDR3 protein: CASSGRTEAFF; CDR3 DNA: TGTGCCAGCTCAGGGCGCACTGAAGCTTTCTTT
J gene: TRBJ1-1; CDR3 length: 14; clone size: NA; V gene: TRBV27; D gene: NA; CDR3 protein: CASSPWTANTEAFF; CDR3 DNA: TGTGCCAGCAGTCCGTGGACAGCGAACACTGAAGCTTTCTTT
J gene: TRBJ2-6; CDR3 length: 19; clone size: NA; V gene: TRBV13; D gene: TRBD1; CDR3 protein: CASSSTGQGTGSGANVLTF; CDR3 DNA: TGTGCCAGCAGCTCGACGGGACAGGGGACGGGCTCTGGGGCCAACGTCCTGACTTTC
J gene: TRBJ2-6; CDR3 length: 13; clone size: NA; V gene: TRBV9; D gene: NA; CDR3 protein: CASSPPGANVLTF; CDR3 DNA: TGTGCCAGCAGCCCTCCTGGGGCCAACGTCCTGACTTTC
J gene: TRBJ2-3; CDR3 length: 15; clone size: NA; V gene: TRBV27; D gene: NA; CDR3 protein: CASSWAAGGTDTQYF; CDR3 DNA: TGTGCCAGCAGTTGGGCTGCCGGGGGCACAGATACGCAGTATTTT
J gene: TRBJ1-1; CDR3 length: 13; clone size: NA; V gene: TRBV11-2; D gene: NA; CDR3 protein: CASSFRGNTEAFF; CDR3 DNA: TGTGCCAGCAGCTTCAGGGGGAACACTGAAGCTTTCTTT
J gene: TRBJ2-1; CDR3 length: 13; clone size: NA; V gene: TRBV5-4; D gene: TRBD1; CDR3 protein: CAQSGQGIDEQFF; CDR3 DNA: TGTGCTCAGTCGGGACAGGGTATTGATGAGCAGTTCTTC
J gene: TRBJ1-5; CDR3 length: 15; clone size: few; V gene: TRBV2; D gene: TRBD1; CDR3 protein: CASRRGQSGNQPQHF; CDR3 DNA: TGTGCCAGCAGGAGGGGACAGAGCGGCAATCAGCCCCAGCATTTT
J gene: TRBJ2-5; CDR3 length: 15; clone size: NA; V gene: TRBV29-1; D gene: TRBD1; CDR3 protein: CSVEGGQGAWETQYF; CDR3 DNA: TGCAGCGTTGAAGGGGGGCAGGGGGCCTGGGAGACCCAGTACTTC
J gene: TRBJ2-7; CDR3 length: 16; clone size: NA; V gene: TRBV5-5; D gene: TRBD1; CDR3 protein: CASSTGQGRYSYEQYF; CDR3 DNA: TGTGCCAGCAGCACAGGACAGGGACGGTACTCCTACGAGCAGTACTTC
J gene: TRBJ2-7; CDR3 length: 15; clone size: once; V gene: TRBV27; D gene: TRBD2; CDR3 protein: CASRGGLAGLYEQYF; CDR3 DNA: TGTGCCAGCAGGGGGGGACTAGCGGGGCTCTACGAGCAGTACTTC
J gene: TRBJ2-5; CDR3 length: 14; clone size: NA; V gene: TRBV2; D gene: NA; CDR3 protein: CASPWVQGWETQYF; CDR3 DNA: TGTGCCAGCCCCTGGGTCCAGGGGTGGGAGACCCAGTACTTC
J gene: TRBJ1-1; CDR3 length: 14; clone size: once; V gene: TRBV11-1; D gene: NA; CDR3 protein: CASSLGRGDTEAFF; CDR3 DNA: TGTGCCAGCAGCTTAGGTCGGGGAGACACTGAAGCTTTCTTT
J gene: TRBJ2-2; CDR3 length: 14; clone size: NA; V gene: TRBV15; D gene: NA; CDR3 protein: CATSGYRTTGELFF; CDR3 DNA: TGTGCCACTTCAGGGTATCGCACCACCGGGGAGCTGTTTTTT
J gene: TRBJ1-1; CDR3 length: 15; clone size: NA; V gene: TRBV7-9; D gene: TRBD1; CDR3 protein: CAITLLGQGKTEAFF; CDR3 DNA: TGTGCCATAACACTCCTGGGACAGGGTAAAACTGAAGCTTTCTTT
J gene: TRBJ1-2; CDR3 length: 11; clone size: NA; V gene: TRBV20-1; D gene: NA; CDR3 protein: CSAPSVYGYTF; CDR3 DNA: TGCAGTGCCCCGTCCGTCTATGGCTACACCTTC
J gene: TRBJ2-3; CDR3 length: 18; clone size: once; V gene: TRBV9; D gene: TRBD2; CDR3 protein: CASSVGEGLAGDTDTQYF; CDR3 DNA: TGTGCCAGCAGCGTAGGGGAGGGGCTAGCGGGGGACACAGATACGCAGTATTTT
J gene: TRBJ1-5; CDR3 length: 14; clone size: NA; V gene: TRBV6-5; D gene: NA; CDR3 protein: CASSLSGINQPQHF; CDR3 DNA: TGTGCCAGCAGCCTCTCAGGTATCAATCAGCCCCAGCATTTT
J gene: TRBJ1-2; CDR3 length: 14; clone size: once; V gene: TRBV5-6; D gene: NA; CDR3 protein: CASSLARGNYGYTF; CDR3 DNA: TGTGCCAGCAGCTTGGCCCGGGGGAACTATGGCTACACCTTC
J gene: TRBJ1-3; CDR3 length: 17; clone size: NA; V gene: TRBV18; D gene: TRBD1; CDR3 protein: CASSRDSPELSGNTIYF; CDR3 DNA: TGTGCCAGCTCACGGGACAGCCCCGAGTTATCGGGAAACACCATATATTTT
J gene: TRBJ1-2; CDR3 length: 15; clone size: once; V gene: TRBV11-3; D gene: NA; CDR3 protein: CASIETNRSNYGYTF; CDR3 DNA: TGTGCCAGCATCGAGACAAACAGGAGTAACTATGGCTACACCTTC
J gene: TRBJ1-2; CDR3 length: 13; clone size: NA; V gene: TRBV30; D gene: TRBD1; CDR3 protein: CAWSRQGSYGYTF; CDR3 DNA: TGTGCCTGGAGTCGACAGGGCTCCTATGGCTACACCTTC
J gene: TRBJ2-7; CDR3 length: 14; clone size: NA; V gene: TRBV5-1; D gene: NA; CDR3 protein: CASQTDGGSYEQYF; CDR3 DNA: TGCGCCAGCCAAACGGACGGAGGCTCCTACGAGCAGTACTTC
J gene: TRBJ1-2; CDR3 length: 13; clone size: NA; V gene: TRBV7-2; D gene: NA; CDR3 protein: CASSSSGRYGYTF; CDR3 DNA: TGTGCCAGCAGTTCCTCAGGGAGGTATGGCTACACCTTC
J gene: TRBJ2-7; CDR3 length: 13; clone size: NA; V gene: TRBV25-1; D gene: NA; CDR3 protein: CASSDAPGYEQYF; CDR3 DNA: TGTGCCAGCAGTGATGCCCCAGGGTACGAGCAGTACTTC
J gene: TRBJ1-5; CDR3 length: 16; clone size: NA; V gene: TRBV5-6; D gene: NA; CDR3 protein: CASSLAWGQGNQPQHF; CDR3 DNA: TGTGCCAGCAGCTTGGCCTGGGGCCAGGGCAATCAGCCCCAGCATTTT
J gene: TRBJ1-1; CDR3 length: 13; clone size: NA; V gene: TRBV5-1; D gene: NA; CDR3 protein: CASSLPPNTEAFF; CDR3 DNA: TGCGCCAGCAGCTTGCCTCCTAACACTGAAGCTTTCTTT
J gene: TRBJ2-3; CDR3 length: 13; clone size: few; V gene: TRBV7-7; D gene: TRBD1; CDR3 protein: CASSYDRGDTQYF; CDR3 DNA: TGTGCCAGCAGCTACGACAGGGGTGATACGCAGTATTTT
J gene: TRBJ1-1; CDR3 length: 10; clone size: NA; V gene: TRBV28; D gene: NA; CDR3 protein: CASGPRVTFF; CDR3 DNA: TGTGCCAGCGGCCCTCGGGTGACTTTCTTT
J gene: TRBJ1-2; CDR3 length: 14; clone size: once; V gene: TRBV4-2; D gene: NA; CDR3 protein: CASSQDGGGRGYTF; CDR3 DNA: TGTGCCAGCAGCCAAGACGGGGGGGGCCGTGGCTACACCTTC
J gene: TRBJ2-4; CDR3 length: 14; clone size: NA; V gene: TRBV6-6; D gene: TRBD2; CDR3 protein: CASRRTSAKNIQYF; CDR3 DNA: TGTGCCAGCAGAAGGACTAGCGCCAAAAACATTCAGTACTTC
J gene: TRBJ2-7; CDR3 length: 15; clone size: NA; V gene: TRBV6-6; D gene: TRBD1; CDR3 protein: CASSYSGTVSYEQYF; CDR3 DNA: TGTGCCAGCAGTTACTCAGGGACAGTCTCCTACGAGCAGTACTTC
J gene: TRBJ1-1; CDR3 length: 14; clone size: NA; V gene: TRBV5-4; D gene: NA; CDR3 protein: CASSLEGVGDEAFF; CDR3 DNA: TGTGCCAGCAGCTTGGAGGGGGTTGGGGATGAAGCTTTCTTT
J gene: TRBJ2-7; CDR3 length: 15; clone size: NA; V gene: TRBV5-4; D gene: TRBD1; CDR3 protein: CASSLGGQGPREQYF; CDR3 DNA: TGTGCCAGCAGCTTGGGGGGACAGGGTCCGCGAGAGCAGTACTTC
J gene: TRBJ1-1; CDR3 length: 15; clone size: NA; V gene: TRBV11-3; D gene: NA; CDR3 protein: CASSLDGVSGGLAFF; CDR3 DNA: TGTGCCAGCAGCTTAGACGGGGTCTCCGGCGGGTTGGCTTTCTTT
J gene: TRBJ2-2; CDR3 length: 16; clone size: NA; V gene: TRBV5-4; D gene: NA; CDR3 protein: CASSLGAVLNTGELFF; CDR3 DNA: TGTGCCAGCAGCTTGGGAGCGGTCCTCAACACCGGGGAGCTGTTTTTT
J gene: TRBJ1-2; CDR3 length: 13; clone size: NA; V gene: TRBV25-1; D gene: NA; CDR3 protein: CASSGTTGYGYTF; CDR3 DNA: TGTGCCAGCAGTGGAACGACAGGCTATGGCTACACCTTC
J gene: TRBJ2-7; CDR3 length: 15; clone size: NA; V gene: TRBV7-7; D gene: NA; CDR3 protein: CASSRNKTDDYEQYF; CDR3 DNA: TGTGCCAGCAGCCGCAATAAGACAGACGACTACGAGCAGTACTTC
J gene: TRBJ2-3; CDR3 length: 14; clone size: once; V gene: TRBV6-1; D gene: TRBD2; CDR3 protein: CASRLAGSTDTQYF; CDR3 DNA: TGTGCCAGCAGACTAGCGGGCAGCACAGATACGCAGTATTTT
J gene: TRBJ2-7; CDR3 length: 14; clone size: NA; V gene: TRBV7-8; D gene: TRBD1; CDR3 protein: CASSPTGGTGEQYF; CDR3 DNA: TGTGCCAGCAGCCCAACAGGGGGCACGGGAGAGCAGTACTTC
J gene: TRBJ2-2; CDR3 length: 14; clone size: NA; V gene: TRBV4-2; D gene: NA; CDR3 protein: CASTPPGNTGELFF; CDR3 DNA: TGTGCCAGCACCCCTCCGGGGAACACCGGGGAGCTGTTTTTT
J gene: TRBJ2-3; CDR3 length: 14; clone size: once; V gene: TRBV11-3; D gene: NA; CDR3 protein: CASSLGPPVDTQYF; CDR3 DNA: TGTGCCAGCAGCTTAGGCCCTCCGGTGGATACGCAGTATTTT
J gene: TRBJ1-4; CDR3 length: 15; clone size: NA; V gene: TRBV29-1; D gene: NA; CDR3 protein: CSVDSPEGANEKLFF; CDR3 DNA: TGCAGCGTTGACAGCCCCGAAGGGGCTAATGAAAAACTGTTTTTT
J gene: TRBJ1-2; CDR3 length: 14; clone size: NA; V gene: TRBV19; D gene: TRBD1; CDR3 protein: CASRLQGASYGYTF; CDR3 DNA: TGTGCCAGTAGATTACAGGGGGCCTCCTATGGCTACACCTTC
J gene: TRBJ1-2; CDR3 length: 14; clone size: NA; V gene: TRBV29-1; D gene: TRBD1; CDR3 protein: CSAEVQGARGGYTF; CDR3 DNA: TGCAGCGCCGAAGTCCAGGGGGCGAGAGGTGGCTACACCTTC
J gene: TRBJ1-1; CDR3 length: 14; clone size: NA; V gene: TRBV29-1; D gene: TRBD1; CDR3 protein: CSVRQGLMNTEAFF; CDR3 DNA: TGCAGCGTACGACAGGGCCTCATGAACACTGAAGCTTTCTTT
J gene: TRBJ1-3; CDR3 length: 16; clone size: NA; V gene: TRBV18; D gene: TRBD1; CDR3 protein: CASSQTTGSSGNTIYF; CDR3 DNA: TGTGCCAGCTCACAGACGACAGGGTCGTCGGGAAACACCATATATTTT
J gene: TRBJ1-1; CDR3 length: 15; clone size: NA; V gene: TRBV19; D gene: NA; CDR3 protein: CASNEPGLLSAEAFF; CDR3 DNA: TGTGCCAGTAATGAGCCGGGTCTACTTAGCGCTGAAGCTTTCTTT
J gene: TRBJ2-2; CDR3 length: 12; clone size: NA; V gene: TRBV2; D gene: NA; CDR3 protein: CASRPRIGELFF; CDR3 DNA: TGTGCCAGCAGGCCTAGGATCGGGGAGCTGTTTTTT